This T cell receptor beta chain was recovered during a study of T cell repertoires in cytomegalovirus infection. As for the study in general: Through public TCR beta signatures, both CMV infection and matching HLA type were indicated.

The V gene's germline CDR1 is SGHRS and CDR2 YFSETQ. The trim removed 7 bases at V and 3 bases at J, leaving 9 bases unmatched. The CDR3 contains 14 residues. Notes on the study in general: The ex vivo response was dominated by HLA-C-restricted CMV-specific TCR beta clonotypes. Cumulative public TCR beta family frequency identified carriers of CMV plus the relevant HLA.

This clonotype was counted between two and nine times. The antigen is not known. In TCRdb, the reads were re-called with MiXCR into one record per CDR3 protein. Here the sample spans 300,000 or so distinct CDR3 sequences, roughly 24% being singletons. The chain is built from TRBV5-1 and TRBJ2-7; the match to TRBD1 covers 8 bases. Sequencing was carried out using PBMCs. The clonotype comes from a human donor in good health (CMV status not recorded). Some clones in this sample may be carry-over from other donors' samples. The chain's CDR3 is CASGNGQGDYEQYF. The CDR3 bases are TGCGCCAGCGGAAACGGACAGGGCGACTACGAGCAGTACTTC.